This T cell receptor beta chain was documented in a study of blood T cell repertoires in COVID-19. About the research overall: The origin of the acute and convalescent COVID-19 samples was the United States, Italy and Spain.

The CDR3 length is 15 residues. V was cut by 2 bases and J by 0 bases, with 9 bases left in between. Germline loops: CDR1 KGHSH, CDR2 LQKENI. Original analysis: By means of reference gene primer amplification, nucleated cell counts were estimated. Sequencing was performed with immunoSEQ multiplex PCR; in TCRdb, only in-frame clones are kept and a portion is missing. V and J calls and clone size are those listed in that table; D and trimming were worked out from the DNA. Among fewer than 90,000 clones listed, around 88% were seen once. This TCR was sampled from a woman at least 80 years old with active or convalescent COVID-19. The rearrangement uses TRBV18 and TRBJ2-3; no reliable D call. Sequenced material: peripheral blood. The CDR3 region is CASSPLAASTDTQYF. The CDR3, as DNA: TGTGCCAGCTCACCATTGGCCGCTAGCACAGATACGCAGTATTTT.